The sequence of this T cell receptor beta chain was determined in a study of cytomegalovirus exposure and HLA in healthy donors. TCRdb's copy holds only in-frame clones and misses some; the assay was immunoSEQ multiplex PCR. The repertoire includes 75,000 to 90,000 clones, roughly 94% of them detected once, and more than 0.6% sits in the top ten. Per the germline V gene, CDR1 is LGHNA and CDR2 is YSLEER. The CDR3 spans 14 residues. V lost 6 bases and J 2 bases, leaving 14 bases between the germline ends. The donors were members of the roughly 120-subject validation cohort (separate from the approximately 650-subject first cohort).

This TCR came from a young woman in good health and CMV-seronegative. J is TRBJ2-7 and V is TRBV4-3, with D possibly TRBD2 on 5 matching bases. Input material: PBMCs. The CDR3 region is CASSSSAGTYEQYF. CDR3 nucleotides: TGCGCCAGCAGTAGTAGCGCCGGAACCTACGAGCAGTACTTC.